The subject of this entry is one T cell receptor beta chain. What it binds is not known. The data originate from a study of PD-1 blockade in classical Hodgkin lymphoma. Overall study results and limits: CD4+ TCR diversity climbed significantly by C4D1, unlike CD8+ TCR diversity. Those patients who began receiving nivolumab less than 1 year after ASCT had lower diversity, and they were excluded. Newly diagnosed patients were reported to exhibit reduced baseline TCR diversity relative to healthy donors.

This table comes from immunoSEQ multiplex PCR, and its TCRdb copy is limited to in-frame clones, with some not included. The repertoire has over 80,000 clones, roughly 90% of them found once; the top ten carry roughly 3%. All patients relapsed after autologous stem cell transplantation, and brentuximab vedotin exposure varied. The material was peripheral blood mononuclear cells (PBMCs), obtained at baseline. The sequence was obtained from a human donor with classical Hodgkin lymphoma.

The CDR3 bases are TGCGCCAGCAGCTTGGCCAGGACAGGGGATTACCTCTACAATGAGCAGTTCTTC. It translates to CASSLARTGDYLYNEQFF. V gene TRBV5-1 combines with J gene TRBJ2-1, with 9 nucleotides matching TRBD1. Trimming cost V 0 bases and J 3 bases; bases outside gene matches: 10. This CDR3 has 18 amino acids. Germline CDR1 is SGHRS and CDR2 is YFSETQ.